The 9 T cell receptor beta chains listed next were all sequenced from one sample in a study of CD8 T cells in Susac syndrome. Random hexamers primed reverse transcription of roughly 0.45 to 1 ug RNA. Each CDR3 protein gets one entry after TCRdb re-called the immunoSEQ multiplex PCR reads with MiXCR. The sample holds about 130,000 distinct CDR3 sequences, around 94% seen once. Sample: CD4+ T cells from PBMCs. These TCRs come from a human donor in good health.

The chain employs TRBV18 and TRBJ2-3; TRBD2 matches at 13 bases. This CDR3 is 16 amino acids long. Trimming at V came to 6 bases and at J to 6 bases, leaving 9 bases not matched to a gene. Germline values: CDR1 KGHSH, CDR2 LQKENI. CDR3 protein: CASSLGLAGAQDTQYF. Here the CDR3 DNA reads TGTGCCAGCTCGCTCGGACTAGCGGGAGCGCAGGATACGCAGTATTTT.

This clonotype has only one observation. The CDR3 nucleotides read TGTGCCTGGACTATTGACCGGGTGCAGTACTTC. Its translation: CAWTIDRVQYF. This sequence joins TRBV30 and TRBJ2-7; D remains unclear. Deletions cut 4 bases from V and 9 bases from J, with 13 bases between. Germline CDR1 is GTSNPN and CDR2 is SVGIG (reference sequence). The CDR3 has 11 residues.

The CDR3, as DNA: TGTGCCAGCAGACGCAGGGAGGAAGCCTTTCTGAACACTGAAGCTTTCTTT. This gives the protein CASRRREEAFLNTEAFF. The chain couples TRBV2 to TRBJ1-1, with a possible D match to TRBD1 (5 bases). Germline V gene data show CDR1 as SNHLY and CDR2 as FYNNEI. V lost 6 bases to trimming and J lost 0 bases, with 20 bases between them. The length of the CDR3 is 17 residues.

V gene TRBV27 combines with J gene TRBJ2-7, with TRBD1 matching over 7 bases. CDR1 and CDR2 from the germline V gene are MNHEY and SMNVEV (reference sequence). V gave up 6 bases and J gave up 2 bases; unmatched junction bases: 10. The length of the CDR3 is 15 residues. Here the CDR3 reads CASSRPGQPAYEQYF. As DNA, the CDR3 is TGTGCCAGCAGCCGTCCGGGACAGCCCGCCTACGAGCAGTACTTC.

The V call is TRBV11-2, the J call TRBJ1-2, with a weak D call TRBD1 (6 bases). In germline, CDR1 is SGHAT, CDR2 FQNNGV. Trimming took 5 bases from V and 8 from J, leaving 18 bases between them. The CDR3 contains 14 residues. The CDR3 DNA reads TGTGCCAGCAGCCTGGAACGGGGGCTAGAGGGCTACACCTTC. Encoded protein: CASSLERGLEGYTF.

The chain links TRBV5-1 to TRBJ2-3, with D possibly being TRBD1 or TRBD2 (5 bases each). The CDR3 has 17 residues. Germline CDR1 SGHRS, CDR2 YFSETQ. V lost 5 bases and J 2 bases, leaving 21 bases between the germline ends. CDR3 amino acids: CASRQTRDRSNTDTQYF. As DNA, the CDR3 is TGCGCCAGCAGACAAACCCGGGACCGGAGCAACACAGATACGCAGTATTTT.

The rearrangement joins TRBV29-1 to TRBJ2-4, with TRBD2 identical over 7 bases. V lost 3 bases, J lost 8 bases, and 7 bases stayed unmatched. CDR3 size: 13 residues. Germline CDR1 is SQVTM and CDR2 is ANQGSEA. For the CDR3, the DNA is TGCAGCGTTGAGGGCGGGAGTAGAGACATTCAGTACTTC. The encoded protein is CSVEGGSRDIQYF.

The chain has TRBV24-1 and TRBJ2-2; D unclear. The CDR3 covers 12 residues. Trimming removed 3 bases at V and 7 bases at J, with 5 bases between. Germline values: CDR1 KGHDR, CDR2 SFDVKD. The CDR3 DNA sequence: TGTGCCACCAGTGATGTACTCGGGGAGCTGTTTTTT. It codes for CATSDVLGELFF.

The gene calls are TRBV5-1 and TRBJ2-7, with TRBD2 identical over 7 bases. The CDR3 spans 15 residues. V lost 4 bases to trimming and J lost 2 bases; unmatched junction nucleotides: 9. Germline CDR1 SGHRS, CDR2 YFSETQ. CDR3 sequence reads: CASSLREGLAYEQYF. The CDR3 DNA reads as TGCGCCAGCAGCCTAAGGGAAGGACTAGCCTACGAGCAGTACTTC.